Listed here are 21 T cell receptor beta chains from one sample, sequenced in a study of T cells in Graves' hyperthyroidism and ophthalmopathy. The TCR beta CDR3 regions underwent amplification using RNA transcripts as the source. The HTBI primer set served for first-round RT-PCR of the TCR CDR3. A single record per CDR3 protein comes from TCRdb applying MiXCR to the multiplex PCR reads. The sample shows 350,000 to 400,000 distinct CDR3 sequences, 15% of them seen only once. The specimen sequenced was blood. Receptors were obtained from a woman aged 25 to 39 with Graves' hyperthyroidism.

This clonotype was seen ten or more times. The CDR3 reads CASPRTPTRGIVRYNEQFF. The CDR3 nucleotides read TGTGCCAGCCCCAGAACCCCTACTAGGGGGATAGTTCGATACAATGAGCAGTTCTTC. This chain joins TRBV2 and TRBJ2-1; D is possibly TRBD1 (6 bases). Germline-derived CDR1 and CDR2 are SNHLY and FYNNEI. CDR3 length: 19 amino acids. V lost 8 bases, J lost 4 bases, and 30 bases lay in between.

The chain combines TRBV24-1 with TRBJ2-7, with no clear D. The CDR3 sequence is 14 residues long. V was cut by 3 bases and J by 2 bases, with 10 bases left in between. Looked up from germline, CDR1 is KGHDR and CDR2 is SFDVKD. DNA of the CDR3: TGTGCCACCAGTGATGCTTCCCCTCCCTACGAGCAGTACTTC. Its translation is CATSDASPPYEQYF.

At least ten counts were recorded for this clonotype. The rearrangement joins TRBV2 to TRBJ2-1; no clear D gene. The CDR3 covers 14 residues. The V gene lost 3 bases and the J gene lost 0 bases, with 6 bases spanning the gap. In germline, CDR1 is SNHLY, CDR2 FYNNEI. The CDR3 nucleotides read TGTGCCAGCAGTGATCAGAGCTCCTACAATGAGCAGTTCTTC. This gives the protein CASSDQSSYNEQFF.

The table lists this clonotype with many counts. The chain links TRBV7-3 to TRBJ2-7; 8 bases line up with TRBD1. The J segment lost 3 bases and the V segment lost 5 bases, leaving 3 bases of the junction unmatched. Germline CDR1 is SGHTA and CDR2 is FQGTGA. The CDR3 extends over 13 amino acids. The CDR3 nucleotides read TGTGCCAGCAGCGCGGACAGGGTCTACGAGCAGTACTTC. It is translated as CASSADRVYEQYF.

This clonotype was seen ten or more times. The chain joins TRBV12-3 or TRBV12-4 to TRBJ2-3; D unclear. Deletions cut 3 bases from V and 0 bases from J, with 7 bases between. This CDR3 spans 14 amino acids. The CDR3 bases are TGTGCCAGCAGTTTTCGTACTAGCACAGATACGCAGTATTTT. The encoded protein is CASSFRTSTDTQYF.

A few counts support this clonotype. The chain is built from TRBV20-1 and TRBJ1-4; 7 bases are shared with TRBD1. The V gene end was trimmed by 3 bases and the J gene end by 5 bases; junction bases not matched to a gene: 3. This CDR3 has 13 amino acids. Germline CDR1 is DFQATT and CDR2 is SNEGSKA (reference sequence). The CDR3 loop reads CSASGGQNEKLFF. DNA of the CDR3: TGCAGTGCTAGCGGGGGACAGAATGAAAAACTGTTTTTT.

Comments on this clonotype: At one end, the junction sequence differs from germline, possibly due to a read error. The chain's CDR3 is CASSYSIGRDSSYNSPLRF. CDR3 DNA: TGTGCCAGCAGTTACTCGATAGGTCGGGACAGCTCCTATAATTCACCCCTCCGCTTT. The gene calls are TRBV6-5 and TRBJ1-6; 7 bases align to TRBD1. Germline V CDR1 and CDR2: MNHEY, SVGAGI. The CDR3 covers 19 residues.

In this sample, this clonotype turned up many times. CDR3 sequence reads: CSASPWDREEEQYF. The CDR3 bases are TGCAGTGCTAGCCCCTGGGACAGGGAGGAAGAGCAGTACTTC. The V and J genes are TRBV20-1 and TRBJ2-7, with 9 bases identical to TRBD1. J was trimmed by 7 bases and V by 3 bases; bases with no gene match: 10. Looked up from germline, CDR1 is DFQATT and CDR2 is SNEGSKA (reference sequence). The CDR3 spans 14 residues.

There are many counts of this clonotype. The chain couples TRBV28 to TRBJ2-2, with a weak D call TRBD2 (5 bases). The CDR3 loop spans 14 amino acids. Trimming cost V 8 bases and J 1 base, with 11 bases left between them. Germline assignment: CDR1 MDHEN and CDR2 SYDVKM. CDR3 region: CASRLPENTGELFF. DNA for the CDR3: TGTGCCAGCCGACTACCAGAGAACACCGGGGAGCTGTTTTTT.

The V and J genes are TRBV6-1 and TRBJ2-2; D is unresolved. V was pared by 2 bases and J by 4 bases, with 8 bases between. The CDR3 is made up of 14 amino acids. Germline values: CDR1 MNHNS, CDR2 SASEGT. CDR3 nucleotide sequence: TGTGCCAGCAGTGAAACGAGCGTCACCGGGGAGCTGTTTTTT. It translates to CASSETSVTGELFF.

Comment on this clonotype: Because it lacks the conserved phenylalanine or tryptophan at the end, this CDR3 is likely a read error. The rearrangement joins TRBV7-2 to TRBJ1-3; D ambiguous. The CDR3 sequence is 13 residues long. Trimming left V 1 base short and J 2 bases short, with 3 bases between. CDR1 SGHTA and CDR2 FQGNSA come from the germline V gene. CDR3 nucleotides: TGTGCCAGCAGCTTAGGGACTGGAAACACCATATATCTT. Translating gives CASSLGTGNTIYL.

This chain connects TRBV2 to TRBJ2-3; 10 bases match TRBD2. This CDR3 region has 15 residues. The germline CDR1 and CDR2 sequences are SNHLY and FYNNEI. V dropped 7 bases and J dropped 1; count of bases not matched to a gene: 5. The CDR3: CASTGAGGGTDTQYF. In DNA form, the CDR3 reads TGTGCCAGCACCGGAGCGGGGGGGGGCACAGATACGCAGTATTTT. Based on the CDR3 plus reference TRBV2 and TRBJ2-3, the full variable domain is EPEVTQTPSHQVTQMGQEVILRCVPISNHLYFYWYRQILGQKVEFLVSFYNNEISEKSEIFDDQFSVERPDGSNFTLKIRSTKLEDSAMYFCASTGAGGGTDTQYFGPGTRLTVL.

The chain joins TRBV4-2 to TRBJ2-7; the match to TRBD1 covers 9 bases. The ends lost 1 base at V and 3 bases at J; junction bases unmatched: 4. The CDR3 is made up of 15 amino acids. Germline V lookup: CDR1 LGHNA, CDR2 YNFKEQ. As DNA, the CDR3 is TGTGCCAGCAGCCAAGCCCGGACAGGGGACTACGAGCAGTACTTC. Its protein is CASSQARTGDYEQYF.

This clonotype was detected ten times or more. V usage is TRBV28 and J usage is TRBJ2-3; TRBD1 is a possible D gene (6 bases). The germline V gene encodes CDR1 MDHEN and CDR2 SYDVKM. The CDR3 has 17 residues. The V and J ends lost 7 bases and 2 bases respectively, with 22 bases between them. The CDR3 spells CASTPPAGGGTTDTQYF. The CDR3 nucleotides are TGTGCCAGCACCCCCCCGGCAGGTGGGGGCACCACAGATACGCAGTATTTT.

This clonotype was observed many times. This chain connects TRBV24-1 to TRBJ2-1, with 7 bases that match TRBD2. This CDR3 comprises 15 residues. Per germline, CDR1 KGHDR and CDR2 SFDVKD. The V and J ends lost 4 bases and 7 bases, in that order; junction bases with no gene match: 9. CDR3 DNA: TGTGCCACCAGTGAAGGGATAGCGGGTCTGAATGAGCAGTTCTTC. Its translation: CATSEGIAGLNEQFF.

This clonotype has a count of ten or more. The V gene is TRBV20-1, the J gene TRBJ2-3, with 11 bases that match TRBD2. The V segment lost 1 base and the J segment 6 bases; nucleotides outside the gene matches: 3. The germline CDR1 and CDR2 sequences are DFQATT and SNEGSKA (reference sequence). The CDR3 is 14 residues long. CDR3 bases: TGCAGTGCTAGAGTACTAGCGGGAGTGGATACGCAGTATTTT. It codes for CSARVLAGVDTQYF.

On this clonotype: With a much larger clone just one base away, this may be a read error. V gene TRBV28 combines with J gene TRBJ1-2; D ambiguous. From germline, CDR1 is MDHEN and CDR2 SYDVKM. This CDR3 region has 14 residues. This chain's CDR3 is CASSYEGPNCGYTF. The CDR3 DNA is TGTGCCAGCAGTTACGAAGGCCCTAACTGTGGCTACACCTTC.

Many counts were recorded for this clonotype. The genes are TRBV30 and TRBJ2-7, with D hard to call. The V gene lost 1 base and the J gene lost 4 bases, with 11 bases spanning the gap. The CDR3 extends over 13 amino acids. The germline V gene has CDR1 GTSNPN and CDR2 SVGIG (reference sequence). Here the CDR3 DNA reads TGTGCCTGGAGTGCCCAAATTGGGTACGAGCAGTACTTC. Amino acids: CAWSAQIGYEQYF.

The chain employs TRBV19 and TRBJ1-5, with D possibly TRBD1 on 6 matching bases. The CDR3 runs 15 residues. Germline lookup yields CDR1 LNHDA and CDR2 SQIVND (reference sequence). The V gene lost 7 bases and the J gene lost 0 bases, with 13 bases spanning the gap. Written as DNA, the CDR3 is TGTGCCAGTATCCCGGACAGTTTTAGCAATCAGCCCCAGCATTTT. It is translated as CASIPDSFSNQPQHF. Supplemented by reference TRBV19 and TRBJ1-5, the full variable domain reads DGGITQSPKYLFRKEGQNVTLSCEQNLNHDAMYWYRQDPGQGLRLIYYSQIVNDFQKGDIAEGYSVSREKKESFPLTVTSAQKNPTAFYLCASIPDSFSNQPQHFGDGTRLSIL.

This chain uses TRBV5-1 with TRBJ2-3; D perhaps matches TRBD2 (6 bases). This CDR3 contains 17 residues. Trimming removed 0 bases at V and 1 base at J, with 15 bases between. Germline lookup yields CDR1 SGHRS and CDR2 YFSETQ. DNA for the CDR3: TGCGCCAGCAGCTTGGGAGGAGGGGTAAAACGCACAGATACGCAGTATTTT. Its translation is CASSLGGGVKRTDTQYF.

This clonotype was detected ten times or more. CDR3 region: CAWSSGDEQFF. As DNA, the CDR3 is TGTGCCTGGAGCTCGGGGGATGAGCAGTTCTTC. The J gene is TRBJ2-1, the V gene TRBV30, with TRBD2 as a possible D gene (6 bases). V lost 3 bases and J lost 8, with 8 bases in between. CDR1 is GTSNPN, CDR2 SVGIG, per germline (reference sequence). The CDR3 covers 11 residues.